This T cell receptor (beta chain) was documented in a study of CD8 T cells in Susac syndrome. Notes on the study in general: It was acknowledged by the study that relatively few individuals were included in its TCR sequencing and HLA analysis.

Reverse transcription of roughly 0.45 to 1 ug RNA used random hexamers. TCR beta CDR3 was amplified by immunoSEQ multiplex PCR. This amplification extended across 54 Vbeta and 13 Jbeta segments. TCRdb fed the immunoSEQ multiplex PCR reads into MiXCR, producing one record per CDR3 protein. The sample includes 70,000 or so distinct CDR3 sequences, 95% seen only once; the top ten take around 0.25%. Germline CDR1 is DFQATT and CDR2 is SNEGSKA (reference sequence). The CDR3 loop spans 12 amino acids. Trimming shortened V by 5 bases and J by 1 base, and 8 bases separated the two germline ends. TCR beta from blood CD8+ and CD4+ T cells was sequenced. The control group consisted of healthy donors matched for age and sex. As regards this clonotype: Its antigen remains unidentified.

This chain joins TRBV20-1 and TRBJ1-2, with D unresolved. The source of this sequence is a human donor in good health. Sequencing was carried out using CD8+ T cells from PBMCs. The CDR3 protein is CSAGRINYGYTF. Here the CDR3 DNA reads TGCAGTGCTGGTCGTATTAACTATGGCTACACCTTC.